This is a list of T cell receptor beta chains from one sample in a study of beta chain features in type 1 diabetes. Generated by immunoSEQ multiplex PCR, the TCRdb table keeps only in-frame clones and is missing some. The table lists about 410,000 clones, approximately 13% of them singletons. Sequenced: naive CD4+ T cells from blood. The receptor source for this set is a man aged 25 to 40 in good health. The CDR3 runs from the conserved cysteine through the conserved F or W. The order of the fields is clone size, J gene, V gene, D gene, CDR3 DNA, CDR3 protein. D genes are given only for firm matches. Size is stated for part of the rows, as once, few or many counts, or as a class when the clone is expanded.

clone_size: -; j_call: TRBJ2-3; v_call: TRBV2; d_call: TRBD2; cdr3_nt: TGTGCCAGCAGTACAAGGACTAGATCTGATACGCAGTATTTT; cdr3_aa: CASSTRTRSDTQYF
clone_size: -; j_call: TRBJ2-1; v_call: TRBV5-4; d_call: -; cdr3_nt: TGTGCCAGCAGCTCCGAGCTCGGTGAGCAGTTCTTC; cdr3_aa: CASSSELGEQFF
clone_size: -; j_call: TRBJ1-6; v_call: TRBV15; d_call: TRBD1; cdr3_nt: TGTGCCACCAGCAGAGATCTGGGGACAGAAACCCACTTT; cdr3_aa: CATSRDLGTETHF
clone_size: -; j_call: TRBJ2-6; v_call: TRBV4-3; d_call: TRBD1; cdr3_nt: TGCGCCAGCAGCCACCGACAGGGGGGTACTGGGGCCAACGTCCTGACTTTC; cdr3_aa: CASSHRQGGTGANVLTF
clone_size: -; j_call: TRBJ1-1; v_call: TRBV10-3; d_call: TRBD1; cdr3_nt: TGTGCCACCATTGGGACAGAGAACACTGAAGCTTTCTTT; cdr3_aa: CATIGTENTEAFF
clone_size: -; j_call: TRBJ2-1; v_call: TRBV30; d_call: TRBD2; cdr3_nt: TGTGCCTGGAGTGTAGCGGGAGGGACGAGATACAATGAGCAGTTCTTC; cdr3_aa: CAWSVAGGTRYNEQFF
clone_size: few; j_call: TRBJ2-1; v_call: TRBV18; d_call: TRBD2; cdr3_nt: TGTGCCAGCTCACCGGTCCTAGCGGGAGGTAATGAGCAGTTCTTC; cdr3_aa: CASSPVLAGGNEQFF
clone_size: few; j_call: TRBJ2-4; v_call: TRBV4-1; d_call: -; cdr3_nt: TGCGCCAGCAGCCAAGATCCGTGGGCAGGGCGAGCCAAAAACATTCAGTACTTC; cdr3_aa: CASSQDPWAGRAKNIQYF
clone_size: -; j_call: TRBJ1-2; v_call: TRBV30; d_call: -; cdr3_nt: TGTGCCTGGAGTTCCCCTCGGGCGGAGGAGTACACCTTC; cdr3_aa: CAWSSPRAEEYTF
clone_size: -; j_call: TRBJ2-5; v_call: TRBV4-1; d_call: -; cdr3_nt: TGCGCCAGCAGCCAAGATCAAGGGCTTGTGAAGACCCAGTACTTC; cdr3_aa: CASSQDQGLVKTQYF
clone_size: -; j_call: TRBJ2-3; v_call: TRBV5-4; d_call: TRBD2; cdr3_nt: TGTGCCAGCAGGGAGGGGACTAGCGGGAGTGGCACAGATACGCAGTATTTT; cdr3_aa: CASREGTSGSGTDTQYF
clone_size: -; j_call: TRBJ2-1; v_call: TRBV7-2; d_call: TRBD1; cdr3_nt: TGTGCCAGCAGCGTCGGACAGGGGCTTTACAATGAGCAGTTCTTC; cdr3_aa: CASSVGQGLYNEQFF
clone_size: -; j_call: TRBJ1-3; v_call: TRBV6-1; d_call: TRBD1; cdr3_nt: TGTGCCAGCAGTGCTGGGGGACAGATCTCTGGAAACACCATATATTTT; cdr3_aa: CASSAGGQISGNTIYF
clone_size: -; j_call: TRBJ2-1; v_call: TRBV7-2; d_call: TRBD2; cdr3_nt: TGTGCCAGCAGCTTAGCATTGCGGGGGGGCCAAGAGCAGTTCTTC; cdr3_aa: CASSLALRGGQEQFF
clone_size: few; j_call: TRBJ2-2; v_call: TRBV7-9; d_call: -; cdr3_nt: TGTGCCAGCAGCTTCGAATACACCGGGGAGCTGTTTTTT; cdr3_aa: CASSFEYTGELFF
clone_size: -; j_call: TRBJ2-1; v_call: TRBV5-1; d_call: TRBD1; cdr3_nt: TGCGCCAGCATTGGGACAGGGGGGCGCAATGAGCAGTTCTTC; cdr3_aa: CASIGTGGRNEQFF
clone_size: -; j_call: TRBJ2-1; v_call: TRBV5-1; d_call: TRBD2; cdr3_nt: TGCGCCAGCAGCTCCTCTAGCGGGGCCTCCTACAATGAGCAGTTCTTC; cdr3_aa: CASSSSSGASYNEQFF
clone_size: -; j_call: TRBJ1-4; v_call: TRBV4-1; d_call: -; cdr3_nt: TGCGCCAGCAGCCAAGTCGGTGCAACTAATGAAAAACTGTTTTTT; cdr3_aa: CASSQVGATNEKLFF
clone_size: few; j_call: TRBJ2-7; v_call: TRBV13; d_call: -; cdr3_nt: TGTGCCAGCAGCTTAGGAGGGATCTCCGCCTACGAGCAGTACTTC; cdr3_aa: CASSLGGISAYEQYF
clone_size: few; j_call: TRBJ1-5; v_call: TRBV4-2; d_call: -; cdr3_nt: TGTGCCAGCAGCTACGACAGTGTCCAGCCCCAGCATTTT; cdr3_aa: CASSYDSVQPQHF
clone_size: few; j_call: TRBJ2-2; v_call: TRBV28; d_call: -; cdr3_nt: TGTGCCAGCAGTTCCCCGAGGGGCTTCGACACCGGGGAGCTGTTTTTT; cdr3_aa: CASSSPRGFDTGELFF
clone_size: -; j_call: TRBJ2-5; v_call: TRBV6-4; d_call: -; cdr3_nt: TGTGCCAGCAGTGACACCCAGGGGTCGGTCCAGTACTTC; cdr3_aa: CASSDTQGSVQYF
clone_size: -; j_call: TRBJ1-2; v_call: TRBV2; d_call: -; cdr3_nt: TGTGCCAGCGGCTTGAAAGGGGGAGCAAACTATGGCTACACCTTC; cdr3_aa: CASGLKGGANYGYTF
clone_size: -; j_call: TRBJ1-1; v_call: TRBV7-9; d_call: -; cdr3_nt: TGTGCCAGCAGCTTAATTGAGGGCACTGAAGCTTTCTTT; cdr3_aa: CASSLIEGTEAFF
clone_size: few; j_call: TRBJ2-5; v_call: TRBV15; d_call: -; cdr3_nt: TGTGCCACCTCGCCTAGAACCCAAGAGACCCAGTACTTC; cdr3_aa: CATSPRTQETQYF
clone_size: -; j_call: TRBJ2-1; v_call: TRBV7-3; d_call: TRBD2; cdr3_nt: TGTGCCAGCAGCTTAACAGGGCCGGGACTAGCGTCCTACAATGAGCAGTTCTTC; cdr3_aa: CASSLTGPGLASYNEQFF
clone_size: few; j_call: TRBJ2-7; v_call: TRBV27; d_call: -; cdr3_nt: TGTGCCAGCGGTATTTCAGGGAACTCTCTTCTCGAGCAGTACTTC; cdr3_aa: CASGISGNSLLEQYF
clone_size: -; j_call: TRBJ1-2; v_call: TRBV29-1; d_call: -; cdr3_nt: TGCAGCGTCGACCATAATAACTATGGCTACACCTTC; cdr3_aa: CSVDHNNYGYTF
clone_size: -; j_call: TRBJ2-3; v_call: TRBV4-1; d_call: -; cdr3_nt: TGCGCCAGCAGCCCTCCCGGGCGGAGCACAGATACGCAGTATTTT; cdr3_aa: CASSPPGRSTDTQYF
clone_size: -; j_call: TRBJ2-1; v_call: TRBV9; d_call: TRBD2; cdr3_nt: TGTGCCAGCAGTCGTTATAGCGGGAGGGTAAACAATGAGCAGTTCTTC; cdr3_aa: CASSRYSGRVNNEQFF
clone_size: few; j_call: TRBJ2-5; v_call: TRBV29-1; d_call: -; cdr3_nt: TGCAGCGTTGAATGGAGGAGGGAGACCCAGTACTTC; cdr3_aa: CSVEWRRETQYF
clone_size: few; j_call: TRBJ2-4; v_call: TRBV6-6; d_call: -; cdr3_nt: TGTGCCAGCAGTTATGGGGGCCTGTACTTC; cdr3_aa: CASSYGGLYF
clone_size: few; j_call: TRBJ1-2; v_call: TRBV9; d_call: -; cdr3_nt: TGTGCCAGCAGCCCAGACAGGCACTATGGCTACACCTTC; cdr3_aa: CASSPDRHYGYTF
clone_size: -; j_call: TRBJ1-2; v_call: TRBV14; d_call: -; cdr3_nt: TGTGCCAGCAGCCAAGAGTTAGTGCTATACTATGGCTACACCTTC; cdr3_aa: CASSQELVLYYGYTF
clone_size: few; j_call: TRBJ2-5; v_call: TRBV7-9; d_call: -; cdr3_nt: TGTGCCAGCAGCCGTACCCCTAGGAATCAAGAGACCCAGTACTTC; cdr3_aa: CASSRTPRNQETQYF
clone_size: few; j_call: TRBJ1-1; v_call: TRBV11-2; d_call: -; cdr3_nt: TGTGCCAGCAGCTTAGGCCGGTTCGGGTTAACTGAAGCTTTCTTT; cdr3_aa: CASSLGRFGLTEAFF